The TCR beta chain under discussion was sequenced for a study of cytomegalovirus exposure and HLA in healthy donors. General study findings and limits: Researchers catalogued about 150 TCR beta chains as cytomegalovirus-associated.

Germline V gene sequence: CDR1 GTSNPN, CDR2 SVGIG (reference sequence). The CDR3 has 11 amino acids. Donors in the study were healthy people who gave bone marrow. The study ran its PCR with 60 Vbeta and 13 Jbeta primers. The table came from immunoSEQ multiplex PCR; TCRdb's copy has only in-frame clones and leaves some out. The sample carries about 60,000 clones, 70% to 85% recorded once. This clone was seen only a few times. Its antigen remains unknown. Sequencing used PBMCs. The source is a woman aged 30 to 39 in good health and CMV-seronegative. The rearrangement joins TRBV30 to TRBJ1-1; D remains ambiguous. CDR3 DNA: TGTGGATCCGGGGAGAACACTGAAGCTTTCTTT. Residues: CGSGENTEAFF. Full variable domain (rest looked up from reference TRBV30 and TRBJ1-1): SQTIHQWPATLVQPVGSPLSLECTVEGTSNPNLYWYRQAAGRGLQLLFYSVGIGQISSEVPQNLSASRPQDRQFILSSKKLLLSDSGFYLCGSGENTEAFFGQGTRLTVV.